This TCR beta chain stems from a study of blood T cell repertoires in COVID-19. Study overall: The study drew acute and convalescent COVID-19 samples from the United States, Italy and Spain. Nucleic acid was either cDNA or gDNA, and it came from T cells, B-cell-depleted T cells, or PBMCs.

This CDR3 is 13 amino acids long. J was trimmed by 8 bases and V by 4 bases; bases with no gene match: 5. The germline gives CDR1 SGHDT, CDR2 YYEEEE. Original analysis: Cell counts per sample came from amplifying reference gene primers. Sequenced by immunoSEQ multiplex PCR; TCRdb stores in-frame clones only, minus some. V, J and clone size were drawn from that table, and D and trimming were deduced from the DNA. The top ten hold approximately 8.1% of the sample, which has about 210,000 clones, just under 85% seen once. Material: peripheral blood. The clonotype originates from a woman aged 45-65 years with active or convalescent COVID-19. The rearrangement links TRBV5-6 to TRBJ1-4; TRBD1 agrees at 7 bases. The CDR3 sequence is CASSLQQGEKLFF. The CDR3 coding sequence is TGTGCCAGCAGCCTACAACAGGGGGAAAAACTGTTTTTT. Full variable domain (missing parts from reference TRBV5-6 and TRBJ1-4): DAGVTQSPTHLIKTRGQQVTLRCSPKSGHDTVSWYQQALGQGPQFIFQYYEEEERQRGNFPDRFSGHQFPNYSSELNVNALLLGDSALYLCASSLQQGEKLFFGSGTQLSVL.